Sequencing of this TCR beta chain was carried out in a study of shared clonotypes between healthy human individuals. About the study: Three CD4 naive, three CD4 memory, two CD8 naive and one CD8 memory plate were used per donor.

On sorted subsets, replicate PCRs used about 200 ng DNA, or 25,000 to 35,000 T cell genomes. The table came from immunoSEQ multiplex PCR; TCRdb's copy has only in-frame clones and leaves some out. The repertoire includes approximately 530,000 clones, 90% to 96% of them detected once, and around 0.066% sits in the top ten. The clonotype comes from a woman under 40 in good health. The sample taken for sequencing was naive CD4+ T cells sorted from blood. Documented subset: CD45RA+ positively selected.

CDR3 protein: CASSYFAEAFF. The CDR3 DNA follows: TGTGCCAGCAGTTACTTCGCTGAAGCTTTCTTT. The chain is built from TRBV6-6 and TRBJ1-1; no clear D gene. The length of the CDR3 is 11 residues. The V and J ends lost 1 base and 6 bases respectively, with 3 bases between them. CDR1 is MNHNY and CDR2 is SVGAGI in the germline V gene (reference sequence).